Below, 10 T cell receptor beta chains from the same sample are listed, as sequenced in a study of blood T cells in healthy people across ages (dated by TCRdb to the mid-2010s). Library preparation used 5' RACE. Sequencing was carried out with an Illumina HiSeq 2500. A second roughly 7 to 12 cycle PCR used a sample-barcoded 5' primer and a J-beta primer mix. TCRdb itself trimmed the public reads at Q25 with fastp, ran MiXCR and retained productive beta chains. Identical CDR3 protein sequences are pooled into one entry, listed with their most common genes and DNA. This sample gives under 1,000,000 distinct CDR3 sequences in total; about 36% of them show up just once. The top ten hold roughly 13% of the sample. Sample: blood. Every receptor here comes from a man aged 18-30 years in good health.

The rearrangement links TRBV10-3 to TRBJ2-3, with 11 nucleotides matching TRBD2. After removal of 6 bases from V and 0 bases from J, the junction contained 2 bases not matched to a gene. CDR1 is ENHRY and CDR2 is SYGVKD in the germline V gene. This CDR3 has 15 amino acids. Written as DNA, the CDR3 is TGTGCCATCAGCGCTAGCGGGGGGAGCACAGATACGCAGTATTTT. Its translation: CAISASGGSTDTQYF.

The chain carries TRBV7-9 and TRBJ1-1; TRBD1 aligns across 11 bases. This CDR3 spans 15 amino acids. Germline trimming cut 3 bases from V and 4 bases from J; bases unmatched to any gene: 4. Germline CDR1 is SEHNR and CDR2 is FQNEAQ (reference sequence). The DNA of the CDR3 is TGTGCCAGCAGCTTTGGGACAGGGGGAGGCACTGAAGCTTTCTTT. It is translated as CASSFGTGGGTEAFF.

Comment on this clonotype: This may be a read error: a much more frequent sequence differs by one nucleotide. This sequence joins TRBV12-3 or TRBV12-4 and TRBJ2-1; 7 bases are a match to TRBD2. CDR3 size: 14 residues. V was clipped by 3 bases and J by 6 bases; unmatched bases: 5. Here the CDR3 reads CASSLGRGCNEQFF. Here the CDR3 DNA reads TGTGCCAGCAGTTTGGGGCGGGGGTGCAATGAGCAGTTCTTC.

As concerns this clonotype: A clone one base away is much larger, so this may be a read error. CDR3 residues: CSVLDSGTMYF. CDR3 nucleotide sequence: TGCAGCGTTTTAGACAGCGGAACCATGTACTTC. The chain employs TRBV29-1 and TRBJ2-4; D is tentatively TRBD1 or TRBD2 (5 bases each). The V gene's germline CDR1 is SQVTM and CDR2 ANQGSEA. V gave up 5 bases and J gave up 15 bases, with 17 bases separating them. CDR3 length: 11 residues.

The CDR3 bases are TGCGCCAGCAGCCAAGATATTTGGACTAGCGGGGGCAAATACAATGAGCAGTTCTTC. As protein: CASSQDIWTSGGKYNEQFF. The chain links TRBV4-3 to TRBJ2-1; 13 nucleotides align to TRBD2. The CDR3 length is 19 residues. V shed 0 bases and J 4 bases; nucleotides not matched to a gene: 9. Germline-derived CDR1 and CDR2 are LGHNA and YSLEER.

This clonotype was counted only a few times. The chain links TRBV5-4 to TRBJ2-1; TRBD1 is a possible D gene (5 bases). Trimming removed 3 bases at V and 8 bases at J, with 9 bases between. Germline lookup yields CDR1 SGHNT and CDR2 YYREEE (reference sequence). This CDR3 is 12 amino acids long. The CDR3 loop is CASSSRGDEQFF. The CDR3 nucleotides are TGTGCCAGCAGCTCTAGGGGCGATGAGCAGTTCTTC.

This clonotype was counted only a few times. The chain recombines TRBV7-2 with TRBJ2-3; 8 nucleotides agree with TRBD2. Germline CDR1 reads SGHTA; CDR2 reads FQGNSA. V shed 4 bases and J 6 bases; nucleotides not matched to a gene: 6. This CDR3 has 14 residues. The CDR3 here is CASSSGLARDTQYF. The CDR3 nucleotides are TGTGCCAGCAGCTCAGGACTAGCACGGGATACGCAGTATTTT.

On this clonotype itself: An end of the junction does not agree with germline; a read error may underlie this. This chain uses TRBV7-2 with TRBJ1-4; no clear D gene. CDR3 length equals 15 residues. Germline V gene data show CDR1 as SGHTA and CDR2 as FQGNSA. The CDR3 here is CANSSGRATNEKLFF. CDR3 DNA sequence: TGTGCCAACAGCTCCGGCCGCGCAACTAATGAAAAACTGTTTTTT.

Points on this clonotype: With a much larger clone just one base away, this may be a read error. The V and J genes are TRBV12-3 or TRBV12-4 and TRBJ1-5; a possible D gene is TRBD1 (5 bases). This CDR3 contains 16 residues. CDR3: CASSSRDENFNQPRHF. CDR3 bases: TGTGCCAGCAGTTCCCGGGACGAGAATTTCAATCAGCCCCGGCATTTT.

Notes on this clonotype: A read error may explain this, as a much larger clone is one base away. V and J are TRBV10-3 and TRBJ2-3; TRBD2 agrees at 8 bases. The V gene's germline CDR1 is ENHRY and CDR2 SYGVKD. The CDR3 has 14 amino acids. The V segment lost 7 bases and the J segment 2 bases; nucleotides outside the gene matches: 5. The CDR3 here is CAITASGYTDTQYF. CDR3 DNA: TGTGCCATCACGGCTAGCGGGTACACAGATACGCAGTATTTT.